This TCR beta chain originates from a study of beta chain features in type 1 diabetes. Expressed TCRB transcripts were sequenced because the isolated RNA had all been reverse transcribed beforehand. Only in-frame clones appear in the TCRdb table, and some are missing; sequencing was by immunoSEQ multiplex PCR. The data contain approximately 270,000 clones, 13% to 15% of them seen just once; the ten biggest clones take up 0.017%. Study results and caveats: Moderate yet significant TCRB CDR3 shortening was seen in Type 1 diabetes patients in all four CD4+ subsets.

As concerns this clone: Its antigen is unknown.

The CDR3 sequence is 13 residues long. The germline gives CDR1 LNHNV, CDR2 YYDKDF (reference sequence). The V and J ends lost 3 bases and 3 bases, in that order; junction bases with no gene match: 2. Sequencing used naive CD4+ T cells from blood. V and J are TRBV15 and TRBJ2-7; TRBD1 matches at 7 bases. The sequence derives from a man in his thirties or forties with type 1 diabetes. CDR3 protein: CATSRDRSYEQYF. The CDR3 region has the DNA TGTGCCACCAGCAGGGACAGGAGCTACGAGCAGTACTTC.